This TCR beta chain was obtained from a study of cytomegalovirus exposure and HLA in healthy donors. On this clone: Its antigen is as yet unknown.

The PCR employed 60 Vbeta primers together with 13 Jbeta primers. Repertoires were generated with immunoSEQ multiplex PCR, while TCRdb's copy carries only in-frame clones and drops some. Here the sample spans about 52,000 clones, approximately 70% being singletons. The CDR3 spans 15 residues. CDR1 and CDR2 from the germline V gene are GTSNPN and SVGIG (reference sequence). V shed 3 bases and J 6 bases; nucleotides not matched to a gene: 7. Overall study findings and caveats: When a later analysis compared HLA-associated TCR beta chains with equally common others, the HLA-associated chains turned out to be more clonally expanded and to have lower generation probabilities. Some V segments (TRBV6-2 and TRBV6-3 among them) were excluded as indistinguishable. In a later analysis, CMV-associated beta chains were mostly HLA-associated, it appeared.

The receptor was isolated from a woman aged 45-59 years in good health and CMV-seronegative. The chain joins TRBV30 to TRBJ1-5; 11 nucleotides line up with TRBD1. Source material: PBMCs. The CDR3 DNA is TGTGCCTGGAGCGGCGGACAGGGGGCTCTTCAGCCCCAGCATTTT. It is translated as CAWSGGQGALQPQHF.